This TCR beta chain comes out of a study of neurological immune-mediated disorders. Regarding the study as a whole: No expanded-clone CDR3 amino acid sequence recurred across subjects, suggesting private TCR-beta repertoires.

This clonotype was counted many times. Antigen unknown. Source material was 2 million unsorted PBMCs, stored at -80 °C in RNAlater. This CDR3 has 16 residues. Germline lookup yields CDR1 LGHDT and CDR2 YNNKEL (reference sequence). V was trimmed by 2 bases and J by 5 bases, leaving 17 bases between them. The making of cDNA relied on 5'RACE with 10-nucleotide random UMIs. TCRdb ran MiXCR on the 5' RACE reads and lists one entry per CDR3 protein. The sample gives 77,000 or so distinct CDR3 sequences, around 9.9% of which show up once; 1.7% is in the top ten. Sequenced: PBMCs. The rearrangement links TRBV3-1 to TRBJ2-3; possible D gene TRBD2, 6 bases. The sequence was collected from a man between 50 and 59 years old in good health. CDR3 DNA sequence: TGTGCCAGCAGCCAACAATCGACTAGACGGAAAGATACGCAGTATTTT. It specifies CASSQQSTRRKDTQYF.